This T cell receptor (beta chain) appears in the sequencing data of a study of T cell responses to AZD1222 COVID-19 vaccine. Study-level results: Baseline serology detected seropositivity in only 6 or 7 AZD1222 recipients. Clonal diversity may have been underestimated in mostly white British donors. Spike-wide coverage was observed for vaccine-associated CD4 TCRs, with dominant responses at 160-218 and 743-854.

This table comes from immunoSEQ multiplex PCR, and its TCRdb copy is limited to in-frame clones, with some not included. The data hold 150,000 or so clones, with roughly nine tenths observed a single time. This clone was seen only once. Its target is unknown. There are 14 residues in the CDR3. This TCR derives from an adult in good health. This chain uses TRBV21-1 with TRBJ2-7; TRBD2, the D gene given by the table, was not confirmed from the DNA. TRBV21-1 is a recognized pseudogene. The sample consisted of peripheral blood, taken on day 0 of AZD1222 vaccination. The CDR3 nucleotides read TGTGCCAGCAGCAAGGGGAGGTCCGACTACGAGCAGTACTTC. This gives the protein CASSKGRSDYEQYF.